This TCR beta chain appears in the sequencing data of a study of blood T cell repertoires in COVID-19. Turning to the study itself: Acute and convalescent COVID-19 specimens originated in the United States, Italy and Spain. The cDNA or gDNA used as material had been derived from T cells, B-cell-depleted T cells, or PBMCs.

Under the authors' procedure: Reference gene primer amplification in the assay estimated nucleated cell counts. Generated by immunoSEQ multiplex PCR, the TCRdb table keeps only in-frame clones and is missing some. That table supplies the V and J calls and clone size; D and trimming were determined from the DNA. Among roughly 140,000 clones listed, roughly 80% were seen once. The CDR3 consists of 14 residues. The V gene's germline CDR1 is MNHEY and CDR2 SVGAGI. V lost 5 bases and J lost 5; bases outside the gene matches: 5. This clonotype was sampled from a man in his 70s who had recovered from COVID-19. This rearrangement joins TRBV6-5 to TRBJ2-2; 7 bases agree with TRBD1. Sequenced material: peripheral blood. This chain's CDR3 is CASSPNRGTGELFF. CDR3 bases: TGTGCCAGCAGTCCGAACAGGGGAACCGGGGAGCTGTTTTTT.